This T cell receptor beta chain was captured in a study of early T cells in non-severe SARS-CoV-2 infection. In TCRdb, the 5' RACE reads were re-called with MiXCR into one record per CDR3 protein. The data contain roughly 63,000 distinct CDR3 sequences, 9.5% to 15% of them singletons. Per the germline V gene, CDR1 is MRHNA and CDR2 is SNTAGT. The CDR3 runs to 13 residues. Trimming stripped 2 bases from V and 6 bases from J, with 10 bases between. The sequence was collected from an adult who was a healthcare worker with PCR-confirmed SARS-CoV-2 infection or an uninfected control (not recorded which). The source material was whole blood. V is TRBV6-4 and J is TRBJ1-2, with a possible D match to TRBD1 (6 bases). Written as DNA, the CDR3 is TGTGCCAGCAGTGACAGGGGGGGTCATGGCTACACCTTC. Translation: CASSDRGGHGYTF.